These T cell receptor beta chains were read from a single sample in a study of post-analysis software for immune sequencing data. MiXCR was run by TCRdb on the PCR reads, yielding one entry per CDR3 protein. The data hold hundreds of thousands of distinct CDR3 sequences, with approximately 50% observed a single time. The specimen was blood. The receptors here all came from a girl aged 10 to 17 with multiple sclerosis. Each CDR3 is given with its conserved first and last residue. The D gene is left open where the match is weak. The listing skips clone size in some rows; elsewhere it reads once, few, many or a size class.

TRBV5-1	-	TRBD2	TRBJ2-3	CASSLKLAGGPSDTQYF	TGCGCCAGCAGCTTGAAACTAGCGGGAGGGCCGTCAGATACGCAGTATTTT
TRBV20-1	-	-	TRBJ2-1	CGARGGSADYNEQFF	TGCGGTGCTAGGGGGGGGTCAGCCGACTACAATGAGCAGTTCTTC
TRBV5-1	-	TRBD1	TRBJ2-7	CASSLGQGPGYEQYF	TGCGCCAGCAGCCTTGGACAGGGGCCTGGCTACGAGCAGTACTTC
TRBV7-8	once	-	TRBJ2-7	CASSPSSGGLYEQYF	TGTGCCAGCAGCCCCTCGTCCGGGGGCTTGTACGAGCAGTACTTC
TRBV10-3	few	-	TRBJ1-5	CAISEGQLGSNQPQHF	TGTGCCATCAGTGAAGGACAGTTGGGTAGCAATCAGCCCCAGCATTTT
TRBV7-2	-	-	TRBJ2-3	CASSLAAKFPRGDTQYF	TGTGCCAGCAGCTTAGCCGCTAAATTTCCCCGCGGAGATACGCAGTATTTT
TRBV7-2	-	-	TRBJ2-7	CAGSPGGWTVEQYF	TGTGCCGGCAGCCCCGGGGGTTGGACAGTCGAGCAGTACTTC
TRBV20-1	few	-	TRBJ2-7	CSASGSYEQYF	TGCAGTGCTAGTGGGTCCTACGAGCAGTACTTC
TRBV12-3/TRBV12-4	few	TRBD2	TRBJ2-1	CASSFVGGLAVDEQFF	TGTGCCAGCAGTTTCGTGGGAGGACTAGCGGTGGATGAGCAGTTCTTC
TRBV6-5	few	-	TRBJ1-2	CASSYSMGDSNYGYTF	TGTGCCAGCAGTTACTCCATGGGGGATTCGAACTATGGCTACACCTTC
TRBV7-3	-	-	TRBJ1-2	CASSLTTRARGGYTF	TGTGCCAGCAGCTTAACTACGCGGGCTCGTGGGGGCTACACCTTC
TRBV13	few	-	TRBJ1-5	CASSSGLGNQPQHF	TGTGCCAGCAGCTCGGGACTTGGCAATCAGCCCCAGCATTTT
TRBV15	-	TRBD1	TRBJ2-3	CATSRRGTASVGYTQYF	TGTGCCACCAGCAGGAGGGGGACAGCCTCCGTGGGGTATACGCAGTATTTT
TRBV20-1	-	-	TRBJ1-5	CSAKSPQGSPVGSNQPQHF	TGCAGTGCTAAAAGTCCCCAGGGTTCCCCTGTCGGTAGCAATCAGCCCCAGCATTTT
TRBV5-1	once	-	TRBJ2-5	CASSLRGTLRGYQETQYF	TGCGCCAGCAGCTTGCGTGGGACCCTTAGAGGGTACCAAGAGACCCAGTACTTC
TRBV19	-	-	TRBJ2-7	CASSKLGQGTEQYF	TGTGCCAGTAGTAAATTGGGCCAGGGAACCGAGCAGTACTTC
TRBV7-2	-	-	TRBJ2-5	CASSLVAYQETQYF	TGTGCCAGCAGCTTAGTAGCGTACCAAGAGACCCAGTACTTC
TRBV5-1	many	TRBD2	TRBJ2-5	CASSSGTSQETQYF	TGTGCCAGCAGCTCCGGGACTAGCCAAGAGACCCAGTACTTC
TRBV24-1	-	TRBD2	TRBJ2-3	CATSESSAGDADTQYF	TGTGCCACCAGTGAATCCTCAGCGGGAGACGCAGATACGCAGTATTTT
TRBV6-5	-	-	TRBJ1-1	CASSFLGQVRHNTEAFF	TGTGCCAGCAGTTTCTTAGGACAAGTCCGGCACAACACTGAAGCTTTCTTT
TRBV4-1	once	-	TRBJ2-7	CASSQAGAKYEQYF	TGCGCCAGCAGCCAAGCAGGGGCGAAATACGAGCAGTACTTC
TRBV20-1	-	-	TRBJ2-1	CSSTGTLQDEQFF	TGCAGTTCGACCGGGACATTACAGGATGAGCAGTTCTTC
TRBV12-5	-	-	TRBJ2-5	CASGLLGETQYF	TGTGCTAGTGGTTTGCTAGGAGAGACCCAGTACTTC
TRBV6-5	-	-	TRBJ1-5	CASSYSGSDQPQHF	TGTGCCAGCAGTTATTCAGGGTCTGATCAGCCCCAGCATTTT
TRBV2	-	TRBD1	TRBJ1-2	CASSRPGTGHGYTF	TGTGCCAGCAGTAGACCCGGGACAGGGCACGGCTACACCTTC
TRBV20-1	once	-	TRBJ2-5	CSALTFISETQYF	TGCAGTGCTCTGACCTTTATATCGGAGACCCAGTACTTC
TRBV7-9	-	TRBD1	TRBJ2-7	CASSFPGQGFEQYF	TGTGCCAGCAGCTTTCCGGGACAGGGCTTTGAGCAGTACTTC
TRBV5-1	-	TRBD1	TRBJ2-7	CASSPWDSVYEQYF	TGCGCCAGCAGCCCGTGGGACAGTGTATACGAGCAGTACTTC
TRBV15	-	-	TRBJ2-7	CATSRDFSSYEQYF	TGTGCCACCAGCAGAGACTTCAGCTCCTACGAGCAGTACTTC
TRBV6-4	-	TRBD2	TRBJ2-3	CASSGFAGGTDTQYF	TGTGCCAGCAGTGGCTTCGCGGGGGGCACAGATACGCAGTATTTT
TRBV5-1	-	TRBD2	TRBJ2-1	CASRQTSGRYNEQFF	TGCGCCAGCAGACAGACTAGCGGGAGATACAATGAGCAGTTCTTC
TRBV5-5	-	-	TRBJ1-2	CASSLLPGRMRDGYTF	TGTGCCAGCAGCCTTCTCCCGGGACGGATGCGTGATGGCTACACCTTC
TRBV10-3	-	-	TRBJ1-1	CAISGGATEAFF	TGTGCCATCAGTGGCGGGGCGACTGAAGCTTTCTTT